This TCR beta chain was recovered during a study of CD8 T cells in ankylosing spondylitis. Points from the study as a whole: Among TCR beta sequences, a motif of 7 to 9 highly homologous variants appeared characteristic of ankylosing spondylitis blood. Reportedly, matched ankylosing spondylitis synovial fluid was significantly enriched for disease-linked clones. Disease-linked clones displayed a CD8+ phenotype and appeared relatively rarely in peripheral blood.

The V gene's germline CDR1 is SQVTM and CDR2 ANQGSEA. V was pared by 7 bases and J by 5 bases, with 11 bases between. The CDR3 contains 11 residues. In this sample, this clonotype turned up many times. Its antigen is currently unknown. Making the TCR beta libraries involved quantitative 5'-RACE with molecular barcodes. TCRdb independently ran MiXCR on the 5' RACE reads; one entry per CDR3 protein. The repertoire includes about 460,000 distinct CDR3 sequences, approximately 5.3% of them detected once, and around 3.6% sits in the top ten. The chain joins TRBV29-1 to TRBJ1-2; weak D call: TRBD1 (5 bases). Sequences were obtained from blood, either unsorted or a sorted T cell fraction (not recorded which). This sequence originates from a male donor with ankylosing spondylitis. The CDR3 is CSAGGGYGYTF. In DNA, the CDR3 is TGCAGCGCGGGGGGTGGGTATGGCTACACCTTC.